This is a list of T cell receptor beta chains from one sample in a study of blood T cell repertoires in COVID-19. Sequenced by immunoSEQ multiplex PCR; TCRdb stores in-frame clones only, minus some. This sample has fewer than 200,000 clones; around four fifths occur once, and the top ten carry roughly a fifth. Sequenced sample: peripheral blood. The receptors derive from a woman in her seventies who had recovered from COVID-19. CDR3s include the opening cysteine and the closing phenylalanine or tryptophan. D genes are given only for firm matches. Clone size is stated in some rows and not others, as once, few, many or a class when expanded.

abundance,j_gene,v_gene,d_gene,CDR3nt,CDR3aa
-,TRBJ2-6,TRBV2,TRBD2,TGTGCCAGCAATGCGGGGGCTGGGGCCAACGTCCTGACTTTC,CASNAGAGANVLTF
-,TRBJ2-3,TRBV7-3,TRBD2,TGTGCCAGCAGCCCAAGCGGGACTAGGGCAGATACGCAGTATTTT,CASSPSGTRADTQYF
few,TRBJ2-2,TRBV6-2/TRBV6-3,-,TGTGCCAGCAGTTGGGGGGAAACCGGGGAGCTGTTTTTT,CASSWGETGELFF
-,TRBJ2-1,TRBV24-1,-,TGTGCCACCAGCGCCGGGAGCCCTTCCTACAATGAGCAGTTCTTC,CATSAGSPSYNEQFF
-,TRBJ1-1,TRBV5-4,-,TGTGCCAGCAGCTTGTCTCGGGGAGGTTGGACTGAAGCTTTCTTT,CASSLSRGGWTEAFF
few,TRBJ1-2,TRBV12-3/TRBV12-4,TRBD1,TGTGCCAGCAGCCCTGACAGGGCCTATGGCTACACCTTC,CASSPDRAYGYTF
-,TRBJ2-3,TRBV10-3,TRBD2,TGTGCCATCAGAGGCGGGAGGGCCGTTCCAGATACGCAGTATTTT,CAIRGGRAVPDTQYF
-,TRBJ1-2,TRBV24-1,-,TGTGCCACCAGTGACCCCTCGGGGGGGTTGGACTATGGCTACACCTTC,CATSDPSGGLDYGYTF
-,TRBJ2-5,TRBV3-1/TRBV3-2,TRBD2,TGTGCCAGCAGCCAGCGGGGGGCATGGGAGACCCAGTACTTC,CASSQRGAWETQYF
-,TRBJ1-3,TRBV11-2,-,TGTGCCACCTCCCGCGGGGTTTCCCCTGGAAACACCATATATTTT,CATSRGVSPGNTIYF
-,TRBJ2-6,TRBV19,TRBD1,TGTGCCACCACAGGGGCTAACTCTGGGGCCAACGTCCTGACTTTC,CATTGANSGANVLTF
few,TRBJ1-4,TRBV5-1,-,TGCGCCAGCAGCGGGGGTGGACAGTCGCAAAATGAAAAACTGTTTTTT,CASSGGGQSQNEKLFF
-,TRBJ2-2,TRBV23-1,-,TGCGCCAGCAGTCAGAGGGGGCGGGGGCTGTTTTTT,CASSQRGRGLFF
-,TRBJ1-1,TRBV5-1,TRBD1,TGCGCCAGCAGCTTGGGAGGGGCAGGGGGCGAAGCAGCTTTCTTT,CASSLGGAGGEAAFF
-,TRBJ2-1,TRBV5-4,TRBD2,TGTGCCAGCAGCCAGAGAGCGGGAAACTCCTACAATGAGCAGTTCTTC,CASSQRAGNSYNEQFF
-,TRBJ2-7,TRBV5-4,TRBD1,TGTGCCAGCAGCGCGGGGACAGGGGGCTACGAGCAGTACTTC,CASSAGTGGYEQYF
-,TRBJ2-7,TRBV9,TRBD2,TGTGCCAGCAGCCCCAATAGCGGGGGGGCAGGGGAGCAGTACTTC,CASSPNSGGAGEQYF
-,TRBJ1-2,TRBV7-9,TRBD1,TGTGCCAGCAGCTTAGGGGGACAGCTAACTGGCTACACCTTC,CASSLGGQLTGYTF
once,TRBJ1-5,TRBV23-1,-,TGCGCCAGCAGTCAATCGGCAGATAGCAATCAGCCCCAGCATTTT,CASSQSADSNQPQHF
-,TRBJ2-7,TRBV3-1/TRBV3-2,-,TGTGCCAGCAGCCGGGCCCCCCCCTACGAGCAGTACTTC,CASSRAPPYEQYF
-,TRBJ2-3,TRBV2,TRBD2,TGTGCCAGCAGGGCCCGGACTAGCGGGGGGACAGATACGCAGTATTTT,CASRARTSGGTDTQYF
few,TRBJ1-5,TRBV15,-,TGTGCCACCAGCAGAGGGAGAGTAACTCAGCCCCAGCATTTT,CATSRGRVTQPQHF
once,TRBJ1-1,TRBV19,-,TGTGCCAGTAGTAGGCGAGCGGGGGGTACTGAAGCTTTCTTT,CASSRRAGGTEAFF
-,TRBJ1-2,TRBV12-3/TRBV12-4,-,TGTGCCAGCAGTTTAGAAGCCTATGGCTACACCTTC,CASSLEAYGYTF
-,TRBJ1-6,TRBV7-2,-,TGTGCCCGGGGGGGTGGGTCACCCCTCCACTTT,CARGGGSPLHF